This T cell receptor (beta chain) was identified during a study of T cell changes during pregnancy in multiple sclerosis. Notes on this clone: A read error may produce the germline difference seen at one junction end.

The repertoire was sequenced with immunoSEQ multiplex PCR; TCRdb's copy has only in-frame clones and lacks some. This table holds 50,000 to 80,000 clones, about 91% found once. The clonotype comes from a female donor with multiple sclerosis, enrolled in a pregnancy study. The source material was CD8+ T cells from peripheral blood mononuclear cells, sampled before pregnancy.

The CDR3 sequence is CASSPGVAEDNEQFF. CDR3 in DNA: TGTGCTAGCAGCCCGGGGGTAGCGGAAGACAATGAGCAGTTCTTC. J is TRBJ2-1 and V is TRBV7-7; TRBD2 is a possible D gene (6 bases). Per the germline V gene, CDR1 is SSHAT and CDR2 is FNYEAQ (reference sequence). The CDR3 runs to 15 residues.